Listed below are T cell receptor beta chains from one sample, sequenced in a study of blood T cell repertoires in COVID-19. Profiled with immunoSEQ multiplex PCR; TCRdb holds only in-frame clones, not every one. The sample includes 63,000 or so clones, roughly 82% seen only once; the top ten take roughly 39%. The sequenced sample consisted of peripheral blood. All receptors derive from a human donor in a cohort sampled during active COVID-19. Both conserved end residues are part of each CDR3. D genes are given only for firm matches. Some rows have no size entry. The others give once, few or many, or a class for an expanded clone.

.	TRBJ1-1	.	TRBV29-1	CSVDRGTEAFF	TGCAGCGTTGACAGGGGCACTGAAGCTTTCTTT
.	TRBJ2-1	.	TRBV5-1	CASENEGGNEQFF	TGCGCCAGCGAAAATGAGGGAGGCAATGAGCAGTTCTTC
.	TRBJ2-5	.	TRBV7-3	CASSLDGGTQYF	TGTGCCAGCAGCTTAGACGGGGGGACCCAGTACTTC
.	TRBJ2-3	.	TRBV6-2/TRBV6-3	CASSYGPGVTDTQYF	TGTGCCAGCAGTTACGGGCCGGGGGTTACAGATACGCAGTATTTT
.	TRBJ1-1	.	TRBV11-2	CASSFGVTEAFF	TGTGCCAGCAGCTTCGGGGTAACTGAAGCTTTCTTT
.	TRBJ1-2	TRBD1	TRBV18	CASSPPGQGEHGYTF	TGTGCCAGCTCACCACCGGGACAGGGGGAGCATGGCTACACCTTC
once	TRBJ2-3	TRBD2	TRBV7-2	CASSHPRGGASDTQYF	TGTGCCAGCAGTCATCCCCGCGGGGGGGCTTCAGATACGCAGTATTTT
.	TRBJ2-1	TRBD1	TRBV19	CASSTRGTRDRGSVRREQFF	TGTGCCAGTAGTACCCGCGGGACCCGGGACAGGGGGTCCGTTCGACGTGAGCAGTTCTTC
.	TRBJ1-3	.	TRBV9	CASSVGTGNTIYF	TGTGCCAGCAGCGTAGGTACTGGAAACACCATATATTTT
few	TRBJ1-3	.	TRBV5-1	CASSLGSSGNTIYF	TGCGCCAGCAGCTTGGGGAGCTCTGGAAACACCATATATTTT
.	TRBJ2-7	TRBD1	TRBV6-5	CASSYRLGQGAYEQYF	TGTGCCAGCAGCTACCGGTTAGGACAGGGGGCCTACGAGCAGTACTTC
.	TRBJ1-1	.	TRBV12-3/TRBV12-4	CASTSSWNTEAFF	TGTGCCAGCACCTCCTCTTGGAACACTGAAGCTTTCTTT
.	TRBJ1-2	.	TRBV5-1	CASSFNRSALSYTF	TGCGCCAGCAGCTTTAATAGGAGCGCGTTGAGCTACACCTTC
.	TRBJ1-6	TRBD1	TRBV6-5	CASSFRDRVFF	TGTGCCAGCAGTTTCCGGGACAGGGTCTTCTTT
once	TRBJ2-3	TRBD2	TRBV7-2	CASSLSQTSGSTDTQYF	TGTGCCAGCAGCTTAAGCCAGACTAGCGGGAGCACAGATACGCAGTATTTT
.	TRBJ2-2	.	TRBV7-3	CASSRLGGNTGELFF	TGTGCCAGCAGCCGTTTAGGGGGGAACACCGGGGAGCTGTTTTTT
once	TRBJ2-3	.	TRBV15	CATTYLYAGTQYF	TGTGCCACCACATACTTGTACGCTGGTACGCAGTATTTT
.	TRBJ1-4	.	TRBV7-2	CASSLEQGLNEKLFF	TGTGCCAGCAGCTTAGAACAGGGTTTGAATGAAAAACTGTTTTTT
.	TRBJ2-6	TRBD2	TRBV7-3	CASSPRASGGTGANVLTF	TGTGCCAGCAGCCCTCGGGCTAGCGGGGGGACTGGGGCCAACGTCCTGACTTTC
.	TRBJ2-5	TRBD1	TRBV4-3	CASSQGNRGSETQYF	TGCGCCAGCAGCCAAGGAAACAGGGGTTCTGAGACCCAGTACTTC
.	TRBJ1-4	.	TRBV4-2	CASCPGQTSNEKLFF	TGTGCCAGCTGCCCAGGACAGACTTCTAATGAAAAACTGTTTTTT
.	TRBJ1-2	TRBD1	TRBV24-1	CATKDRGRNYGYTF	TGTGCCACAAAGGACAGGGGGCGAAACTATGGCTACACCTTC
.	TRBJ1-1	.	TRBV11-2	CASSLLGQGNTEAFF	TGTGCCAGCAGCTTACTGGGCCAGGGGAACACTGAAGCTTTCTTT
.	TRBJ2-5	TRBD2	TRBV5-4	CASSKGGGASGETQYF	TGTGCCAGCAGCAAGGGCGGGGGTGCCTCGGGGGAGACCCAGTACTTC
.	TRBJ2-1	TRBD1	TRBV19	CASSMPSDRGRGEQFF	TGTGCCAGTAGTATGCCGTCGGACAGGGGGCGCGGGGAGCAGTTCTTC
.	TRBJ1-1	.	TRBV2	CATGEIMNTEAFF	TGTGCCACCGGGGAGATCATGAACACTGAAGCTTTCTTT
.	TRBJ2-7	TRBD1	TRBV28	CATRLDRGHYEQYF	TGTGCCACCCGCTTGGACAGGGGGCACTACGAGCAGTACTTC
many	TRBJ1-1	.	TRBV7-3	CASSLRGDSQAFF	TGTGCCAGCAGCTTAAGAGGCGACAGTCAAGCTTTCTTT
.	TRBJ2-5	.	TRBV11-2	CASSLGSWSGLGETQYF	TGTGCCAGCAGCTTAGGGTCGTGGTCAGGGCTTGGGGAGACCCAGTACTTC
once	TRBJ2-7	.	TRBV4-3	CASSQVQGQGEQYF	TGCGCCAGCAGCCAAGTGCAGGGGCAAGGGGAGCAGTACTTC
few	TRBJ2-2	TRBD1	TRBV7-9	CATIRGLKTGELFF	TGTGCCACCATCAGGGGGCTTAAAACCGGGGAGCTGTTTTTT
.	TRBJ2-7	TRBD2	TRBV19	CASSNGGGSYEQYF	TGTGCCAGTAGTAATGGGGGGGGAAGCTACGAGCAGTACTTC
.	TRBJ2-1	TRBD1	TRBV14	CASSPGGRGRYNEQFF	TGTGCCAGCAGCCCAGGGGGCAGGGGGCGATACAATGAGCAGTTCTTC
.	TRBJ2-1	.	TRBV7-2	CASTASRGSNEQFF	TGTGCCAGCACCGCCTCACGCGGAAGTAATGAGCAGTTCTTC
.	TRBJ2-7	.	TRBV27	CASSFSLSYEQYF	TGTGCCAGCAGTTTTAGCTTATCCTACGAGCAGTACTTC
.	TRBJ2-5	TRBD2	TRBV3-1/TRBV3-2	CASSPRGGGETQYF	TGTGCCAGCAGCCCGCGGGGGGGCGGGGAGACCCAGTACTTC
.	TRBJ1-3	.	TRBV6-2/TRBV6-3	CASSSNRVPGNTIYF	TGTGCCAGCAGTTCCAACAGGGTCCCTGGAAACACCATATATTTT
.	TRBJ1-4	TRBD1	TRBV18	CASSPPGQGEREKLFF	TGTGCCAGCTCACCTCCGGGACAGGGGGAGAGGGAAAAACTGTTTTTT
.	TRBJ1-5	.	TRBV30	CAWSIGGNSNQPQHF	TGTGCCTGGAGTATTGGGGGGAATAGCAATCAGCCCCAGCATTTT
.	TRBJ2-1	TRBD2	TRBV15	CATTASLAGGSNEQFF	TGTGCCACCACCGCGAGTCTAGCGGGGGGGTCAAATGAGCAGTTCTTC
.	TRBJ2-7	.	TRBV24-1	CATSDLRYTYEQYF	TGTGCCACCAGTGATTTGCGCTATACCTACGAGCAGTACTTC